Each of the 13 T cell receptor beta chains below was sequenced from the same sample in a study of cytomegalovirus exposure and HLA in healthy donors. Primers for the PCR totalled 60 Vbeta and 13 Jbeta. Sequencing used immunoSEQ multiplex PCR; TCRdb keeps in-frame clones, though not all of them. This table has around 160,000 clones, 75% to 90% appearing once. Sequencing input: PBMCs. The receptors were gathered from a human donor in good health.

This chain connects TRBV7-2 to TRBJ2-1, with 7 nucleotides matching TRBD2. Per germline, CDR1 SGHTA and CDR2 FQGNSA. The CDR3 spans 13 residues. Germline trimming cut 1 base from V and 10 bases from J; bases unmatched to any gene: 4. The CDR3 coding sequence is TGTGCCAGCAGCTTAGGGGGGGAGGGAGAGCAGTTCTTC. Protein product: CASSLGGEGEQFF.

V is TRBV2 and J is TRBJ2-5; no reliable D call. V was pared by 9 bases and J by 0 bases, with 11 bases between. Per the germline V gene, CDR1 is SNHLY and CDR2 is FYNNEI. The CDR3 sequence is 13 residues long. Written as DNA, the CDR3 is TGTGCCAGTCTTTATTATGACCAAGAGACCCAGTACTTC. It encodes CASLYYDQETQYF.

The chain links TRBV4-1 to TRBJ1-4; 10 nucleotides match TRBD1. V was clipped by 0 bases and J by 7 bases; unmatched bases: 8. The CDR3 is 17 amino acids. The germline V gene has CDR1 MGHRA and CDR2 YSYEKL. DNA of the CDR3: TGCGCCAGCAGCCAAGACCCGGGACAGGGGCTCGGTGAAAAACTGTTTTTT. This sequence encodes CASSQDPGQGLGEKLFF.

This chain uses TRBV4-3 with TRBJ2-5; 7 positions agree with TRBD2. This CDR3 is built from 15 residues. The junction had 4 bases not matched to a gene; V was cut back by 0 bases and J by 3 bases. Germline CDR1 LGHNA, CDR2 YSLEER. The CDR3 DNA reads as TGCGCCAGCAGCCAAGATGGGCTAGCGGAAGAGACCCAGTACTTC. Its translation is CASSQDGLAEETQYF.

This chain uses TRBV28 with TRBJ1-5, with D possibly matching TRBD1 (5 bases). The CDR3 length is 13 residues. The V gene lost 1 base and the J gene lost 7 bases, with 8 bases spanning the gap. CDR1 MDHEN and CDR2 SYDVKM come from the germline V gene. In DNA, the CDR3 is TGTGCCAGCAGTTTATTTAGGGGACAGCCCCAGCATTTT. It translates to CASSLFRGQPQHF.

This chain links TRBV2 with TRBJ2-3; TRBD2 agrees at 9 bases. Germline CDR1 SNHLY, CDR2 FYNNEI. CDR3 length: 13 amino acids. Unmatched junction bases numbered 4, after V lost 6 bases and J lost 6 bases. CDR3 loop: CASRPGTSDTQYF. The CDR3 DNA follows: TGTGCCAGCAGGCCCGGGACTAGCGATACGCAGTATTTT.

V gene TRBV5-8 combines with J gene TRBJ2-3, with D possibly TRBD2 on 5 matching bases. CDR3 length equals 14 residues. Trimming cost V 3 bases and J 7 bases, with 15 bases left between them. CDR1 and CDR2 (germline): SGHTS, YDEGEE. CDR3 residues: CASSWRTLTNTQYF. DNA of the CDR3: TGTGCCAGCAGCTGGAGGACCTTGACGAATACGCAGTATTTT.

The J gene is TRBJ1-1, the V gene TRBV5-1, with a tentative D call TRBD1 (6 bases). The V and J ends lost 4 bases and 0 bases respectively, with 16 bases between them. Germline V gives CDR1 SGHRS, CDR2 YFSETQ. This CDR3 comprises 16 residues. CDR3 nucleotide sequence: TGCGCCAGCAGCGCGGGGGACACGGGGGTGAACACTGAAGCTTTCTTT. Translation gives CASSAGDTGVNTEAFF.

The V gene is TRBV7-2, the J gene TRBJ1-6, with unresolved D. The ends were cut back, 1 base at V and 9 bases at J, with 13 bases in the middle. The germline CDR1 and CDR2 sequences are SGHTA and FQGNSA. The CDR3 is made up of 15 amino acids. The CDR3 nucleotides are TGTGCCAGCAGCTTAGTGGCCACAGTTGGTTCACCCCTCCACTTT. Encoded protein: CASSLVATVGSPLHF.

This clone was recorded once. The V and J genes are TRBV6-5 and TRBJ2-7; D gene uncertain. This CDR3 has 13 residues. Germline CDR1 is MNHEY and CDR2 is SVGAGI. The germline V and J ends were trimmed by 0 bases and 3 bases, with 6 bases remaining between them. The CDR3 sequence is CASSYSRDYEQYF. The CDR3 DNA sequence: TGTGCCAGCAGTTACTCGAGAGACTACGAGCAGTACTTC.

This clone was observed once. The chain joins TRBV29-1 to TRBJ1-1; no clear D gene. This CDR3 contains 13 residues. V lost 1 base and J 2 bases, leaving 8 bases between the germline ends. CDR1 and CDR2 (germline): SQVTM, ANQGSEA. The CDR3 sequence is CSVEGLINTEAFF. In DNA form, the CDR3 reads TGCAGCGTTGAAGGGCTTATTAACACTGAAGCTTTCTTT.

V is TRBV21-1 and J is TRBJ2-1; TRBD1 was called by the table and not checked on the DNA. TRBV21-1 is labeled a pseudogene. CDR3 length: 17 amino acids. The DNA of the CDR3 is TGTGCCAGCAGCAAACCCCGGACAGATGGGTCCTACAATGAGCAGTTCTTC. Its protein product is CASSKPRTDGSYNEQFF.

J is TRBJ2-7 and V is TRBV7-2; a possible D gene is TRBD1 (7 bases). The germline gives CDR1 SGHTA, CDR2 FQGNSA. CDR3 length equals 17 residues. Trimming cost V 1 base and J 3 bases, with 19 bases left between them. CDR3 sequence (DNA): TGTGCCAGCAGCTTAGAGGTATGGGGGGACAGATACTACGAGCAGTACTTC. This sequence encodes CASSLEVWGDRYYEQYF.